The 7 T cell receptor beta chains in this list originate from one sample, sequenced in a study of shared clonotypes between healthy human individuals. The data were produced by immunoSEQ multiplex PCR, yet TCRdb's version contains in-frame clones alone and is incomplete. The sample lists around 340,000 clones; more than 60% were seen once. Sequencing was performed on memory CD4+ T cells sorted from blood. Subset reported: CD45RA-negative fraction. The receptors derive from a man between 25 and 39 years old in good health.

The chain is built from TRBV7-2 and TRBJ2-6; possibly TRBD1 for D (8 bases). The CDR3 consists of 19 residues. Trimming removed 4 bases from V and 1 base from J, with 20 bases in between. The germline gives CDR1 SGHTA, CDR2 FQGNSA. The CDR3 sequence is CASSSGQGLWPSGANVLTF. The CDR3, as DNA: TGTGCCAGCAGCTCCGGACAGGGACTATGGCCTTCTGGGGCCAACGTCCTGACTTTC.

This clone was detected only once. This rearrangement joins TRBV6-1 to TRBJ2-1; 9 positions match TRBD2. CDR1 MNHNS and CDR2 SASEGT come from the germline V gene. The CDR3 is 16 residues long. Trimming removed 4 bases from V and 0 bases from J; junction bases left unmatched: 4. The CDR3 nucleotides are TGTGCCAGCAGTGTCCTAGCGGGGTACTCCTACAATGAGCAGTTCTTC. Encoded protein: CASSVLAGYSYNEQFF.

This chain uses TRBV9 with TRBJ2-2; D gene unclear. Trimming left V 0 bases short and J 5 bases short, with 11 bases between. This CDR3 is built from 15 residues. Germline assignment: CDR1 SGDLS and CDR2 YYNGEE. Written as DNA, the CDR3 is TGTGCCAGCAGCGTAGCTGCTAGTGGGACCGGGGAGCTGTTTTTT. This codes for CASSVAASGTGELFF.

Remarks on this clone: Sequence at one end of the junction differs from germline and may be a read error. The chain carries TRBV7-7 and TRBJ2-5; D remains unclear. This CDR3 has 13 residues. The germline CDR1 and CDR2 sequences are SSHAT and FNYEAQ (reference sequence). The DNA for the CDR3 is TGTGCTAGCAGCTTCGGCCAGCAAGAGACCCAGTACTTC. Its protein is CASSFGQQETQYF.

The genes are TRBV11-2 and TRBJ2-1; D remains unclear. The V end lost 4 bases, the J end lost 9 bases, and 13 bases lay between the germline ends. This CDR3 comprises 13 residues. Germline CDR1 SGHAT, CDR2 FQNNGV. The CDR3 DNA sequence: TGTGCCAGCAGCTCCGCCTTCAGTTCTGAGCAGTTCTTC. Encoded protein: CASSSAFSSEQFF.

The J gene is TRBJ2-7, the V gene TRBV7-2; tentatively, D is TRBD1 (6 bases). This CDR3 has 13 amino acids. Germline values: CDR1 SGHTA, CDR2 FQGNSA. V lost 4 bases and J lost 4, with 11 bases in between. This chain's CDR3 is CASSSLGAYEQYF. The DNA for the CDR3 is TGTGCCAGCAGCTCCTTGGGGGCTTACGAGCAGTACTTC.

This clone came up a few times. V usage is TRBV14 and J usage is TRBJ2-2; tentative D call: TRBD2 (6 bases). The germline V and J ends were trimmed by 4 bases and 1 base, with 7 bases remaining between them. Germline-derived CDR1 and CDR2 are SGHDN and FVKESK. This CDR3 comprises 14 residues. CDR3 coding DNA: TGTGCCAGCAGCCGGGGACTGAACACCGGGGAGCTGTTTTTT. This encodes CASSRGLNTGELFF.